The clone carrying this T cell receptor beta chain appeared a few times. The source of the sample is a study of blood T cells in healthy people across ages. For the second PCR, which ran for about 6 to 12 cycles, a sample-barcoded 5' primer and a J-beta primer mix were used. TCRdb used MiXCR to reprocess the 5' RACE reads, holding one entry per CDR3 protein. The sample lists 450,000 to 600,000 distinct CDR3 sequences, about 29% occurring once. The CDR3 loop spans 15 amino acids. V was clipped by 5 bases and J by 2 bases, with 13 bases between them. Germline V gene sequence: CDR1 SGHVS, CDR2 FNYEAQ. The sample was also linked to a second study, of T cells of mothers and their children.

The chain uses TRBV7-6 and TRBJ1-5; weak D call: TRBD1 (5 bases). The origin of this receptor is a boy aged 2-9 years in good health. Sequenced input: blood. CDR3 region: CASSPGPAGNQPQHF. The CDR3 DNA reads TGTGCCAGCAGCCCAGGGCCGGCCGGCAATCAGCCCCAGCATTTT.